These T cell receptor beta chains were read from a single sample in a study of response to subunit inactivated influenza vaccine. TCRdb re-analysed the RT-PCR reads in MiXCR, keeping a single row per CDR3 protein. The sample holds hundreds of thousands of distinct CDR3 sequences, around 11% seen once. The sequencing used PBMCs from blood, collected on the day of vaccination. The receptor set was obtained from a man in his fifties or sixties who received an inactivated influenza vaccine. Each CDR3 is given without its conserved first and last residue. The order of the fields is V gene, J gene, CDR3 protein.

TRBV9	TRBJ2-1	ASSAPGIYSYNEQF
TRBV29-1	TRBJ2-1	SVIPLAGEYNEQF
TRBV7-9	TRBJ1-6	ASSPSRGPLH
TRBV11-1	TRBJ2-1	ASSAEAGGAVSSYNEQF
TRBV6-1	TRBJ1-5	ASRLNRGANQPQH
TRBV29-1	TRBJ1-4	SVGRQEKLF
TRBV10-3	TRBJ2-2	AIRGDSGTGELF
TRBV27	TRBJ2-1	ASSLIRGGALNEQF
TRBV5-1	TRBJ2-7	ASSLDKFYEQY
TRBV3-1	TRBJ2-1	ASSQDFVPRDEQF
TRBV5-1	TRBJ2-5	ASSLGAVYQETQY
TRBV27	TRBJ2-2	ASSETGTENTGELF
TRBV5-1	TRBJ2-7	ASSPTSPTGEQY
TRBV29-1	TRBJ2-7	SVVAGRYYEQY
TRBV6-2/TRBV6-3	TRBJ1-1	ASTRSGTGGFRSTEAF
TRBV12-3/TRBV12-4	TRBJ2-3	ASSAQLDTQY
TRBV2	TRBJ1-2	ASSGQIYGYT
TRBV12-3/TRBV12-4	TRBJ2-3	ASRYRGLADTQY
TRBV28	TRBJ2-3	AGRTGTDTQY
TRBV6-2/TRBV6-3	TRBJ1-5	ASSPTGSGQPQH
TRBV5-6	TRBJ2-5	ASSPDMGRKTQY
TRBV6-1	TRBJ2-1	ASSRVRLAGSTYNEQF
TRBV7-8	TRBJ2-7	ASSLAGGFGYEQY
TRBV10-2	TRBJ2-4	ASSVSGGGKNIQY